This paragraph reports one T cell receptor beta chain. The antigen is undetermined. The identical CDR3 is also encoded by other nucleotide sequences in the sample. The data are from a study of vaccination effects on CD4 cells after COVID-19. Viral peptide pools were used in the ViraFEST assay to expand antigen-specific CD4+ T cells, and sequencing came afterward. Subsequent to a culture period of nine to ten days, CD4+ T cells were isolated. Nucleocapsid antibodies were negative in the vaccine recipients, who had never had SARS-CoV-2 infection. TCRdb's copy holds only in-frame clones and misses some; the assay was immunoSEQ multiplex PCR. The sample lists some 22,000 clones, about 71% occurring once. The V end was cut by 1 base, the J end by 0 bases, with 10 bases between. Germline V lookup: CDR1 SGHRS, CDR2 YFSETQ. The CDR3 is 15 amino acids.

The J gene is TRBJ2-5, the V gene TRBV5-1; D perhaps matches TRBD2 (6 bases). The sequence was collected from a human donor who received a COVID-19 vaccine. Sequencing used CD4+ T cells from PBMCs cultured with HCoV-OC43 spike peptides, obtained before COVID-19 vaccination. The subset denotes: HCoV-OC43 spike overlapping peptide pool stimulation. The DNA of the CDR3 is TGCGCCAGCAGCTTGAGTAGCGGCAACCAAGAGACCCAGTACTTC. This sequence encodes CASSLSSGNQETQYF.